A selection of T cell receptor beta chains follows, all from one sample in a study of shared clonotypes between healthy human individuals. Clones were read by immunoSEQ multiplex PCR, and TCRdb kept only the in-frame ones, dropping some. The sample consists of about 960,000 clones, roughly 72% of them appearing once. The source material was memory CD4+ T cells sorted from blood. These receptors originate from a man aged 18 to 30 in good health. The conserved cysteine and the conserved F or W are not part of the CDR3 here. A D gene is named only where the DNA matches it firmly.

CDR3aa: ASSLNIGWGEKLF; d_gene: .; v_gene: TRBV7-2; j_gene: TRBJ1-4
CDR3aa: ASSWQKNTEAF; d_gene: .; v_gene: TRBV6-5; j_gene: TRBJ1-1
CDR3aa: ASSLVGLSTFETQY; d_gene: .; v_gene: TRBV7-2; j_gene: TRBJ2-5
CDR3aa: ASSLGDREGANEKLF; d_gene: .; v_gene: TRBV7-9; j_gene: TRBJ1-4
CDR3aa: ASCPGQGGNSPLH; d_gene: TRBD1; v_gene: TRBV6-1; j_gene: TRBJ1-6
CDR3aa: ASRSLDRQETQY; d_gene: TRBD1; v_gene: TRBV5-1; j_gene: TRBJ2-5
CDR3aa: AISESPDPNTEAF; d_gene: .; v_gene: TRBV10-3; j_gene: TRBJ1-1
CDR3aa: ASTPRVTDEQY; d_gene: .; v_gene: TRBV11-1; j_gene: TRBJ2-7
CDR3aa: ASSNQNTGELF; d_gene: .; v_gene: TRBV7-3; j_gene: TRBJ2-2
CDR3aa: ASSDSPLGGARGRNTEAF; d_gene: .; v_gene: TRBV6-4; j_gene: TRBJ1-1
CDR3aa: ASGGQGGTGELF; d_gene: TRBD1; v_gene: TRBV2; j_gene: TRBJ2-2